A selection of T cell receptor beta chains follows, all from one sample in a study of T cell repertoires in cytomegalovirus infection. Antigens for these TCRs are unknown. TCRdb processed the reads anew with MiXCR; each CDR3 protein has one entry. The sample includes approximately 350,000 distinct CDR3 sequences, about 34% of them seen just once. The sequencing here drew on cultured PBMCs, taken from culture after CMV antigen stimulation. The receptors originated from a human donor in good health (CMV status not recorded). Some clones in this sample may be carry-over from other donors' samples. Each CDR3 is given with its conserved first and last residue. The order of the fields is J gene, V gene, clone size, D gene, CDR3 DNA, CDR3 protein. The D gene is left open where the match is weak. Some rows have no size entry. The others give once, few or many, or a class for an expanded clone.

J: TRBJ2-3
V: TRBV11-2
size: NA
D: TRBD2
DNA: TGTGCCAGCAGCTCCCAACGGCTAGCGGGAACAGATACGCAGTATTTT
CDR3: CASSSQRLAGTDTQYF

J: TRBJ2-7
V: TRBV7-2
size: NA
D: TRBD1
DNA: TGTGCCAGCAGCCTAACCGGGACAGGGGTCAACGAGCAGTACTTC
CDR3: CASSLTGTGVNEQYF

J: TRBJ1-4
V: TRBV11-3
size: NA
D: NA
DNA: TGTGCCAGCAGCCTCGAAAGGGGGAGGACAACTAATGAAAAACTGTTTTTT
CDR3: CASSLERGRTTNEKLFF

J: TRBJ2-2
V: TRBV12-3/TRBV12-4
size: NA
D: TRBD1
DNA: TGTGCCAGCAGCCCTACGACAGGGGTCACCGGGGAGCTGTTTTTT
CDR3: CASSPTTGVTGELFF

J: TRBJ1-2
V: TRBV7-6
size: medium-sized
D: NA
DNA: TGTGCCAGCAGCTTCAACAGGGAGCGGGGCTACACCTTC
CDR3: CASSFNRERGYTF

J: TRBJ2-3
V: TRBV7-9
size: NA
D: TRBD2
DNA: TGTGCCAGCAGCGCGACTAGCGGAGATACGCAGTATTTT
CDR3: CASSATSGDTQYF

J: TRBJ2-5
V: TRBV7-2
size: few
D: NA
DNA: TGTGCCAGCAGCTTAGGTGGGGGGACTTCATATAGAGAGACCCAGTACTTC
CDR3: CASSLGGGTSYRETQYF

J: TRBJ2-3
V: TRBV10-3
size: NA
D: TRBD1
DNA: TGTGCCATCAGACAGGGGGCAGATACGCAGTATTTT
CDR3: CAIRQGADTQYF

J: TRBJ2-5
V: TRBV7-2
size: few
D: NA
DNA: TGTGCCAGCAGCGCACAATCTGCGCGGCCCCAAGAGACCCAGTACTTC
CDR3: CASSAQSARPQETQYF

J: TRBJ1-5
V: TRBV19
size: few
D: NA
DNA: TGTGCCAGTAGTATGACTGTTAGCAATCAGCCCCAGCATTTT
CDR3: CASSMTVSNQPQHF

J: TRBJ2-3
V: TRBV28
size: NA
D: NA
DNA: TGTGCCAGCATAGATATACGGGAGAGCCCAGATACGCAGTATTTT
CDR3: CASIDIRESPDTQYF

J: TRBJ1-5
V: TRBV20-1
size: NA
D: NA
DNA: TGCAGTGCTAGAAGACCAGGAACTAGCAATCAGCCCCAGCATTTT
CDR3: CSARRPGTSNQPQHF

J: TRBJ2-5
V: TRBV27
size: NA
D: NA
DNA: TGTGCCAGCAGTTTACTCGCCGGGGGAGAACAAGAGACCCAGTACTTC
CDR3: CASSLLAGGEQETQYF

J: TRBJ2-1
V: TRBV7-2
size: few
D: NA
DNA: TGTGCCAGCAGCTTAGTTCCGGGGGCGAGTTGGGTTGAGCAGTTCTTC
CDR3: CASSLVPGASWVEQFF

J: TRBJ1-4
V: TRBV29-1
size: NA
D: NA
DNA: TGCAGCGGAAAGGCGGCTAATGAAAAACTGTTTTTT
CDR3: CSGKAANEKLFF

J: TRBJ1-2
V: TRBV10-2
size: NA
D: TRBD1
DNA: TGCGCCAGCAGTCCGGGACAGGGGCTCCGCGGCTACACCTTC
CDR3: CASSPGQGLRGYTF

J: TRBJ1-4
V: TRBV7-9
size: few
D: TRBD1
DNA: TGTGCCAGCAGCCGAGGACAGGCAACTAATGAAAAACTGTTTTTT
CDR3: CASSRGQATNEKLFF

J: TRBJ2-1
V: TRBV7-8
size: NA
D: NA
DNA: TGTGCCAGCAGCCAACTTGTAAGCGGGAATGAGCAGTTCTTC
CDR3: CASSQLVSGNEQFF

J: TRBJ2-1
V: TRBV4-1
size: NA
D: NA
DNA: TGCGCCAGCGCCAACAATGAGCAGTTCTTC
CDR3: CASANNEQFF

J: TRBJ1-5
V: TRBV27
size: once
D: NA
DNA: TGTGCCAGCAGACCTATATTCAGGGGTGGAAATCAGCCCCAGCATTTT
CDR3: CASRPIFRGGNQPQHF

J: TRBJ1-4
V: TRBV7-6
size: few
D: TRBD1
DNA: TGTGCCAGCAGCCTCCGGGACAGGTTTTCTAGACTGTTTTTT
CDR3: CASSLRDRFSRLFF

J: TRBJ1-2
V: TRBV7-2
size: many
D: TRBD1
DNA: TGTGCCAGCAGCTTCCCCGGACAGGCCTATGGCTACACCTTC
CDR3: CASSFPGQAYGYTF

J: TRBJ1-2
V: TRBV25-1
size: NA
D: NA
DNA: TGTGCCAGCAGTGAATATTCGGGACTCAGTTCTGGCTACACCTTC
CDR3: CASSEYSGLSSGYTF

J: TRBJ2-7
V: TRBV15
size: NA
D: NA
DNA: TGTGCCACCAGCAGAGACAGGCGGCCTTACGAGCAGTACTTC
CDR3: CATSRDRRPYEQYF

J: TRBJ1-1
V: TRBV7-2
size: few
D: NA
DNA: TGTGCCAGCAGCTATATCAACACTGAAGCTTTCTTT
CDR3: CASSYINTEAFF

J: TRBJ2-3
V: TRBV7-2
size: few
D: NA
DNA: TGTGCCAGCAGCCCCGGGACGCTCACAGATACGCAGTATTTT
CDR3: CASSPGTLTDTQYF

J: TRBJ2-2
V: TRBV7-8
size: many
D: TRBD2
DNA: TGTGCCAGCAGCCCTAGCGGGGGCACCGGGGAGCTGTTTTTT
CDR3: CASSPSGGTGELFF

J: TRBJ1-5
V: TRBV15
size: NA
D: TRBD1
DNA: TGTGCCACCAAGCCCGGGACAGGGACCATCAGGCCCGGGGATCAGCCCCAGCATTTT
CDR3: CATKPGTGTIRPGDQPQHF

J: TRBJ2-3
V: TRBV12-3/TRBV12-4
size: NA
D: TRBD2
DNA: TGTGCCAGCAGTATACTAGCGGGAGTCCCAGATACGCAGTATTTT
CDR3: CASSILAGVPDTQYF

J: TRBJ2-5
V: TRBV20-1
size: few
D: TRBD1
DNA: TGCAGTGCTAGTTTAGGACAGGGGATTTTCGAGACCCAGTACTTC
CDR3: CSASLGQGIFETQYF

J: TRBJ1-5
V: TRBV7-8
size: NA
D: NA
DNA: TGTGCCAGCAGCTTTCGACCAGGAGATCAGCCCCAGCATTTT
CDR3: CASSFRPGDQPQHF

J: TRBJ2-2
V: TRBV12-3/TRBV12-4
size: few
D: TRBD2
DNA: TGTGCCAGCAGTTTAACTAGCGGGAGGACCGGGGAGCTGTTTTTT
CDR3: CASSLTSGRTGELFF

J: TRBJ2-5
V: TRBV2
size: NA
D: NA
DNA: TGTGCCAGCAGTGAAAGATTTGGCGGGGAGACCCAGTACTTC
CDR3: CASSERFGGETQYF

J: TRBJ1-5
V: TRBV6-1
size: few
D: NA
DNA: TGTGCCAGCAGAGGGGAGGCTCGCAATCAGCCCCAGCATTTT
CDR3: CASRGEARNQPQHF

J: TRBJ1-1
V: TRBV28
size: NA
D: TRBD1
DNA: TGTGCCAGCAGTTCCCCACTCCGGGACAGGGCGGCGGAAGCTTTCTTT
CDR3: CASSSPLRDRAAEAFF

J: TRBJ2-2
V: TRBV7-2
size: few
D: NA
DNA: TGTGCCAGCAGCTTCACAGGCTCCGAAACCGGGGAGCTGTTTTTT
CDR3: CASSFTGSETGELFF

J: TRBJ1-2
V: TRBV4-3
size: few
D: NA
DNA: TGCGCCAGCAGCCAAAACCGGGCCTGGGGGCCCTATGGCTACACCTTC
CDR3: CASSQNRAWGPYGYTF

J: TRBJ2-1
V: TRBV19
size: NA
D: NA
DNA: TGTGCCAGTAGTATAGATTCCTCCATAAGCTCCTACAATGAGCAGTTCTTC
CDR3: CASSIDSSISSYNEQFF

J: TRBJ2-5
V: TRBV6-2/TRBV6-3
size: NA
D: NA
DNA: TGTGCCAGCAGGGGACACCAAGAGACCCAGTACTTC
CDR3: CASRGHQETQYF

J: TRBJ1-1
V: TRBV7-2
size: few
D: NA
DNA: TGTGCCAGCAGCTTTACGGTGAACACTGAAGCTTTCTTT
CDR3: CASSFTVNTEAFF

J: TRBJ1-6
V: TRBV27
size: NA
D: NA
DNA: TGTGCCAGCAGTGAAGGGTACTATAATTCACCCCTCCACTTT
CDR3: CASSEGYYNSPLHF

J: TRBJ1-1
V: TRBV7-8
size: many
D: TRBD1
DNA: TGTGCCAGCAGCTTAGGTCGGACAGGGCTAAACACTGAAGCTTTCTTT
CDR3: CASSLGRTGLNTEAFF

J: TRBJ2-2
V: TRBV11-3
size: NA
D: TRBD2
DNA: TGTGCCAGCAGCCGAGGGACTAGCCCCACCGGGGAGCTGTTTTTT
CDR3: CASSRGTSPTGELFF

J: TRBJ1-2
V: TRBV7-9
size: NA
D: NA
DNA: TGTGCCAGCAGCTCGGTCCCAGTTGGCTATGGCTACACCTTC
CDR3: CASSSVPVGYGYTF

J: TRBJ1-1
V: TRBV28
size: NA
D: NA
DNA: TGTGCCAGCACCAATGGGGGCGTGGGACTTAACACTGAAGCTTTCTTT
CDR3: CASTNGGVGLNTEAFF

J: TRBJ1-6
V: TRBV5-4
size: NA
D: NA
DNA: TGTGCCAGCAGCTTGGAGAGGGGAGGATCACCCCTCCACTTT
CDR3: CASSLERGGSPLHF

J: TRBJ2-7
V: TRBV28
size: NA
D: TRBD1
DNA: TGTGCCAGCAGTTATCCGCCCACAGGGGATGGTTACGAGCAGTACTTC
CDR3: CASSYPPTGDGYEQYF

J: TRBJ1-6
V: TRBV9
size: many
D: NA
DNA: TGTGCCAGCAGCGTAGTAGGGCGCGGTTCACCCCTCCACTTT
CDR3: CASSVVGRGSPLHF

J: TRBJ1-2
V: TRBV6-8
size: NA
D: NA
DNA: TGTGCCAGCAGTCAAACCTGGACGGATGGCTACACCTTC
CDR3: CASSQTWTDGYTF

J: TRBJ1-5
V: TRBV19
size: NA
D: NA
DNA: TGTGCCAGTAGACGGCTGCAGGAGCTCAATCAGCCCCAGCATTTT
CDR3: CASRRLQELNQPQHF

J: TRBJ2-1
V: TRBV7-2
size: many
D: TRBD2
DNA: TGTGCCAGCAGCTTAAATGCCCAGCGGGAGGGCCATGAGCAGTTCTTC
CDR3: CASSLNAQREGHEQFF

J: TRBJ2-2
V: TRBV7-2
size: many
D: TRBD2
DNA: TGTGCCAGCAGCCCACCGGGACTAGCGGGAGGCACCGGGGAGCTGTTTTTT
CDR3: CASSPPGLAGGTGELFF

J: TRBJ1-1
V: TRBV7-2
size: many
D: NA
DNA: TGTGCCAGCAGCCTCAATCCGGGGATGACTGAAGCTTTCTTT
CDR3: CASSLNPGMTEAFF

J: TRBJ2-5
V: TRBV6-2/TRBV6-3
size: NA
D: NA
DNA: TGTGCCAGCAGTTACTCGAGCCAGACCTTATTTTCGGAGACCCAGTACTTC
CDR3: CASSYSSQTLFSETQYF